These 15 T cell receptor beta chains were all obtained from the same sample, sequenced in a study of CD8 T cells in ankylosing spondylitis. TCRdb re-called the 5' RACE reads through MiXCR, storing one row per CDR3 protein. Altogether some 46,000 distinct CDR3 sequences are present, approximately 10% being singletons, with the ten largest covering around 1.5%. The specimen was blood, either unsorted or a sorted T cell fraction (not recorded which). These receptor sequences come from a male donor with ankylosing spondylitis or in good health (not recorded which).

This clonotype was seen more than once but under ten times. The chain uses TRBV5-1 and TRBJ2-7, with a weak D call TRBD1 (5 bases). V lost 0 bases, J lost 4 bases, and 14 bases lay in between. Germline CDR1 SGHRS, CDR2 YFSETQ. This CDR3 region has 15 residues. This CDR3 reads CASSLGGRVRYEQYF. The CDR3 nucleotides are TGCGCCAGCAGCTTGGGCGGCAGGGTCAGGTACGAGCAGTACTTC.

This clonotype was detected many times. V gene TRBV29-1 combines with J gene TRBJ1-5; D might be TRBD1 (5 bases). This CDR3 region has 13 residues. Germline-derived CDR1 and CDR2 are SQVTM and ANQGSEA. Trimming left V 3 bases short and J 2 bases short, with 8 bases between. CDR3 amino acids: CSVDMGGNQPQHF. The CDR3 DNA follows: TGCAGCGTTGATATGGGGGGCAATCAGCCCCAGCATTTT.

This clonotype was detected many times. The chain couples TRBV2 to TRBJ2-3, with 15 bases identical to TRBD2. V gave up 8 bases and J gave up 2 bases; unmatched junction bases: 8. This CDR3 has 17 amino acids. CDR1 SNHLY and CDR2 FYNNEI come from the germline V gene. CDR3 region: CASRGTSGGPFTDTQYF. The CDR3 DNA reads TGTGCCAGCCGAGGGACTAGCGGGGGGCCGTTCACAGATACGCAGTATTTT.

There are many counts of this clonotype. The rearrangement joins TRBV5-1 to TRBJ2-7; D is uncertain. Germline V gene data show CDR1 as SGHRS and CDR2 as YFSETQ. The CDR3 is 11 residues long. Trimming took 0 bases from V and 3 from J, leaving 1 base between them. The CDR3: CASSLDYEQYF. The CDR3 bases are TGCGCCAGCAGCTTGGACTACGAGCAGTACTTC.

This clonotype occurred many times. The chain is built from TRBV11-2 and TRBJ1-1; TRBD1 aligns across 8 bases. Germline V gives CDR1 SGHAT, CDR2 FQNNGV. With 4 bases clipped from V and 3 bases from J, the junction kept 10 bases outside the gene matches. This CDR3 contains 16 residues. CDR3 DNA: TGTGCCAGCAGCTATACAGGGGGTCGGTCGGACACTGAAGCTTTCTTT. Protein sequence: CASSYTGGRSDTEAFF. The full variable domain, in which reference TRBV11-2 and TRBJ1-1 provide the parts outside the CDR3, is EAGVAQSPRYKIIEKRQSVAFWCNPISGHATLYWYQQILGQGPKLLIQFQNNGVVDDSQLPKDRFSAERLKGVDSTLKIQPAKLEDSAVYLCASSYTGGRSDTEAFFGQGTRLTVV.

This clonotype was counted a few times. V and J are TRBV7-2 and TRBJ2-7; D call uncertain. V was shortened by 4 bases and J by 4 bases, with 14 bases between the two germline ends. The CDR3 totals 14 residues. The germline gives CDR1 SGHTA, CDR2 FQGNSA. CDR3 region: CASSSAPNRYEQYF. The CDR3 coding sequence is TGTGCCAGCAGCTCGGCCCCAAACAGATACGAGCAGTACTTC.

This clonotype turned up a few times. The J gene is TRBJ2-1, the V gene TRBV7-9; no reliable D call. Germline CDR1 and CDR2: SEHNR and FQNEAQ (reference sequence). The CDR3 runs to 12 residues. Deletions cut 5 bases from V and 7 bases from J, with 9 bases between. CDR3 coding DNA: TGTGCCAGCAGCAATGGTCTTAATGAGCAGTTCTTC. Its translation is CASSNGLNEQFF.

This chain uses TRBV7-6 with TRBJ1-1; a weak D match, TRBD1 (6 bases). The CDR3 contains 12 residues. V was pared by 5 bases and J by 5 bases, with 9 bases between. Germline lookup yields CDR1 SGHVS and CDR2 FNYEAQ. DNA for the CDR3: TGTGCCAGCAGCCCTCAGGGGACTGAAGCTTTCTTT. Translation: CASSPQGTEAFF.

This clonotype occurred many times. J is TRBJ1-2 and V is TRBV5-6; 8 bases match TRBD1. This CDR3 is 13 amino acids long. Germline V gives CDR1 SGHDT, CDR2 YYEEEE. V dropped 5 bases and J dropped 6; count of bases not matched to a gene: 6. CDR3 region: CASRPPGGNGYTF. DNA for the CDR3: TGTGCCAGCAGACCGCCAGGGGGCAATGGCTACACCTTC.

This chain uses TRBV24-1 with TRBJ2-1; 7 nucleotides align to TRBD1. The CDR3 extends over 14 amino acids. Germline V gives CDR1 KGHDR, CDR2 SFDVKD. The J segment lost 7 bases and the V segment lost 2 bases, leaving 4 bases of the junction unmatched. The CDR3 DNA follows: TGTGCCACCAGTGATTCGACAGGGATGAATGAGCAGTTCTTC. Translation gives CATSDSTGMNEQFF.

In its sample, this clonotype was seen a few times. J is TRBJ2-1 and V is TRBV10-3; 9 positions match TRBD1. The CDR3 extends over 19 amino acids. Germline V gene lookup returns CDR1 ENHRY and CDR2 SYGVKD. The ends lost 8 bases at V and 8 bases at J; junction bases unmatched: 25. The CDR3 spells CAIGARGQGKTGIRDEQFF. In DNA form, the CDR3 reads TGTGCCATCGGGGCAAGAGGACAGGGGAAAACAGGGATTAGGGATGAGCAGTTCTTC.

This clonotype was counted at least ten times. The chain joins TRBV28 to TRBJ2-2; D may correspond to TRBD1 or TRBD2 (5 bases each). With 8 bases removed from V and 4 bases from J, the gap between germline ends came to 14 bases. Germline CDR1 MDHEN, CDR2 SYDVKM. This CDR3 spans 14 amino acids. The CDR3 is CASSGRDRTGELFF. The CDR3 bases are TGTGCCAGCTCAGGACGGGACCGCACCGGGGAGCTGTTTTTT.

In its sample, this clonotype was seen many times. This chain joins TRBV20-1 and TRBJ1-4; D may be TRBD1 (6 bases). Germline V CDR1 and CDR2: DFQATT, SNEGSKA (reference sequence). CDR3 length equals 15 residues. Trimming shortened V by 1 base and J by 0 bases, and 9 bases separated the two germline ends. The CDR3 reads CSARGQDATNEKLFF. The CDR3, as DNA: TGCAGTGCTAGAGGACAGGATGCAACTAATGAAAAACTGTTTTTT.

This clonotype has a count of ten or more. CDR3 amino acids: CSVDGIEGYGYTF. CDR3 bases: TGCAGCGTTGACGGGATCGAGGGTTATGGCTACACCTTC. The chain links TRBV29-1 to TRBJ1-2; D uncertain. The V gene lost 3 bases and the J gene lost 5 bases, with 13 bases spanning the gap. CDR1 and CDR2 (germline): SQVTM, ANQGSEA. The CDR3 length is 13 residues.

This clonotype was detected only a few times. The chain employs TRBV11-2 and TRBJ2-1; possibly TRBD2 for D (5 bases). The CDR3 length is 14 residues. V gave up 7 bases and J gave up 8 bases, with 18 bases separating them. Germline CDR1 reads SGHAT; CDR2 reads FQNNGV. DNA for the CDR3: TGTGCCAGCACCAAGGACTTATATAGTGATGAGCAGTTCTTC. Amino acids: CASTKDLYSDEQFF.